This is a list of T cell receptor beta chains from one sample in a study of CD8 T cells in ankylosing spondylitis. TCRdb re-called the 5' RACE reads with MiXCR, one entry per CDR3 protein. The table includes around 300,000 distinct CDR3 sequences, less than 25% detected once. Sequencing was done on a sample of blood, either unsorted or a sorted T cell fraction (not recorded which). The receptors stem from a female donor with ankylosing spondylitis or in good health (not recorded which). Each CDR3 is given with its conserved first and last residue. The D gene is left open where the match is weak. Where a row states a size, it is once, few, many or the class of an expanded clone; other rows omit it.

j_call: TRBJ1-5
clone_size: few
d_call: NA
v_call: TRBV6-5
cdr3_aa: CASSYLRGGGGNQPQHF
cdr3_nt: TGTGCCAGCAGTTACCTACGGGGGGGCGGAGGCAATCAGCCCCAGCATTTT

j_call: TRBJ2-7
clone_size: few
d_call: NA
v_call: TRBV24-1
cdr3_aa: CATSVKEVFLPGDEQYF
cdr3_nt: TGTGCCACCAGTGTAAAGGAGGTTTTCCTTCCCGGGGACGAGCAGTACTTC

j_call: TRBJ1-1
clone_size: NA
d_call: NA
v_call: TRBV20-1
cdr3_aa: CSAGDVGLNTEAFF
cdr3_nt: TGCAGTGCTGGGGACGTGGGATTGAACACTGAAGCTTTCTTT

j_call: TRBJ2-3
clone_size: many
d_call: NA
v_call: TRBV2
cdr3_aa: CASSPGGVGARDTQYF
cdr3_nt: TGTGCCAGCAGCCCTGGAGGGGTAGGGGCCAGGGATACGCAGTATTTT

j_call: TRBJ2-7
clone_size: NA
d_call: TRBD1
v_call: TRBV20-1
cdr3_aa: CSARDLSRGSYEQYF
cdr3_nt: TGCAGTGCTAGAGATCTGTCCAGGGGGAGCTACGAGCAGTACTTC

j_call: TRBJ2-6
clone_size: few
d_call: NA
v_call: TRBV6-1
cdr3_aa: CASLRAVGSSGANVLTF
cdr3_nt: TGTGCCAGCCTACGGGCAGTGGGGAGCTCTGGGGCCAACGTCCTGACTTTC

j_call: TRBJ2-3
clone_size: many
d_call: NA
v_call: TRBV7-2
cdr3_aa: CASSGGWDTQYF
cdr3_nt: TGTGCCAGCAGCGGGGGGTGGGATACGCAGTATTTT

j_call: TRBJ2-7
clone_size: few
d_call: NA
v_call: TRBV12-3/TRBV12-4
cdr3_aa: CASNGRDSYEQYF
cdr3_nt: TGTGCCAGCAATGGGCGGGACTCCTACGAGCAGTACTTC

j_call: TRBJ1-1
clone_size: few
d_call: NA
v_call: TRBV12-3/TRBV12-4
cdr3_aa: CASRDSLTFF
cdr3_nt: TGTGCCAGCAGAGACAGTTTGACTTTCTTT

j_call: TRBJ1-1
clone_size: NA
d_call: NA
v_call: TRBV14
cdr3_aa: CASSQGAPAFF
cdr3_nt: TGTGCCAGCAGCCAAGGGGCTCCTGCTTTCTTT

j_call: TRBJ2-1
clone_size: few
d_call: TRBD2
v_call: TRBV19
cdr3_aa: CASGTGTIGNEQFF
cdr3_nt: TGTGCCAGTGGCACCGGGACTATCGGCAATGAGCAGTTCTTC

j_call: TRBJ1-2
clone_size: many
d_call: NA
v_call: TRBV6-5
cdr3_aa: CASGRKAAYGYTF
cdr3_nt: TGTGCCAGCGGACGGAAGGCCGCCTATGGCTACACCTTC

j_call: TRBJ2-2
clone_size: NA
d_call: NA
v_call: TRBV2
cdr3_aa: CASNRLSTGELFF
cdr3_nt: TGTGCCAGCAACCGGCTCAGCACCGGGGAGCTGTTTTTT

j_call: TRBJ2-1
clone_size: NA
d_call: NA
v_call: TRBV30
cdr3_aa: CAWSVLVASHSYNEQFF
cdr3_nt: TGTGCCTGGAGTGTACTAGTTGCATCCCACTCCTACAATGAGCAGTTCTTC

j_call: TRBJ2-4
clone_size: few
d_call: NA
v_call: TRBV5-1
cdr3_aa: CASSSSGTWYF
cdr3_nt: TGCGCCAGCAGCTCTTCCGGGACATGGTACTTC

j_call: TRBJ2-1
clone_size: few
d_call: TRBD2
v_call: TRBV29-1
cdr3_aa: CSAAEGGPSIEQFF
cdr3_nt: TGCAGCGCCGCTGAGGGAGGGCCGAGTATTGAGCAGTTCTTC

j_call: TRBJ2-1
clone_size: NA
d_call: NA
v_call: TRBV4-2
cdr3_aa: CASSQDAAALSYNEQFF
cdr3_nt: TGTGCCAGCAGCCAAGATGCGGCGGCCTTATCCTACAATGAGCAGTTCTTC

j_call: TRBJ1-6
clone_size: NA
d_call: NA
v_call: TRBV6-1
cdr3_aa: CASRSGGQNSPLHF
cdr3_nt: TGTGCCAGCAGGTCAGGAGGGCAGAATTCACCCCTCCACTTT

j_call: TRBJ2-2
clone_size: NA
d_call: TRBD1
v_call: TRBV6-2/TRBV6-3
cdr3_aa: CASRPDRGGGGELFF
cdr3_nt: TGTGCCAGCAGGCCCGACAGGGGAGGAGGCGGGGAGCTGTTTTTT

j_call: TRBJ1-1
clone_size: NA
d_call: NA
v_call: TRBV25-1
cdr3_aa: CASSEYRGGSTDTEAFF
cdr3_nt: TGTGCCAGCAGTGAATATAGGGGGGGCAGTACGGACACTGAAGCTTTCTTT

j_call: TRBJ1-1
clone_size: few
d_call: NA
v_call: TRBV7-2
cdr3_aa: CASSSLGLDTTEAFF
cdr3_nt: TGTGCCAGCAGCTCCCTTGGGCTCGATACCACTGAAGCTTTCTTT

j_call: TRBJ2-1
clone_size: NA
d_call: NA
v_call: TRBV5-1
cdr3_aa: CASSLGVAHSYNEQFF
cdr3_nt: TGCGCCAGCAGCTTGGGGGTAGCGCACTCCTACAATGAGCAGTTCTTC

j_call: TRBJ2-5
clone_size: many
d_call: NA
v_call: TRBV29-1
cdr3_aa: CSVASSRETQYF
cdr3_nt: TGCAGCGTTGCGTCGAGTCGGGAGACCCAGTACTTC

j_call: TRBJ2-1
clone_size: NA
d_call: NA
v_call: TRBV7-9
cdr3_aa: CASSRNRVINEQFF
cdr3_nt: TGTGCCAGCAGCCGCAACAGGGTTATCAATGAGCAGTTCTTC

j_call: TRBJ2-6
clone_size: NA
d_call: TRBD2
v_call: TRBV20-1
cdr3_aa: CSARDARGDWANVLTF
cdr3_nt: TGCAGTGCTAGAGACGCCCGGGGGGACTGGGCCAACGTCCTGACTTTC

j_call: TRBJ1-2
clone_size: NA
d_call: NA
v_call: TRBV25-1
cdr3_aa: CASSEYMGGGYTF
cdr3_nt: TGTGCCAGCAGTGAATATATGGGAGGTGGCTACACCTTC

j_call: TRBJ2-1
clone_size: NA
d_call: TRBD1
v_call: TRBV6-1
cdr3_aa: CASSHRRDRTYNEQFF
cdr3_nt: TGTGCCAGCAGCCATCGACGGGACAGGACATACAATGAGCAGTTCTTC